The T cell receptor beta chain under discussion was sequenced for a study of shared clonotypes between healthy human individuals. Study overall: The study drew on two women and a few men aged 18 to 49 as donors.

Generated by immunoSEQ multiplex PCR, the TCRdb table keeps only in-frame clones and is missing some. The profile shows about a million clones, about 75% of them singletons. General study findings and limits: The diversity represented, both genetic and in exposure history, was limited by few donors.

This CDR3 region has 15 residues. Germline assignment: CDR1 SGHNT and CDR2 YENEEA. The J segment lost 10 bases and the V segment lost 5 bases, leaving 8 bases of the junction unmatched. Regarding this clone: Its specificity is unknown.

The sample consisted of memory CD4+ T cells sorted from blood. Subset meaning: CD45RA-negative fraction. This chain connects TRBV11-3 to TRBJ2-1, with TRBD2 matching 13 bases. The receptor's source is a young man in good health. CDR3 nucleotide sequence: TGTGCCAGCAGCCCGGGACTAGCGGGATCGGGGGAGCAGTTCTTC. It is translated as CASSPGLAGSGEQFF.